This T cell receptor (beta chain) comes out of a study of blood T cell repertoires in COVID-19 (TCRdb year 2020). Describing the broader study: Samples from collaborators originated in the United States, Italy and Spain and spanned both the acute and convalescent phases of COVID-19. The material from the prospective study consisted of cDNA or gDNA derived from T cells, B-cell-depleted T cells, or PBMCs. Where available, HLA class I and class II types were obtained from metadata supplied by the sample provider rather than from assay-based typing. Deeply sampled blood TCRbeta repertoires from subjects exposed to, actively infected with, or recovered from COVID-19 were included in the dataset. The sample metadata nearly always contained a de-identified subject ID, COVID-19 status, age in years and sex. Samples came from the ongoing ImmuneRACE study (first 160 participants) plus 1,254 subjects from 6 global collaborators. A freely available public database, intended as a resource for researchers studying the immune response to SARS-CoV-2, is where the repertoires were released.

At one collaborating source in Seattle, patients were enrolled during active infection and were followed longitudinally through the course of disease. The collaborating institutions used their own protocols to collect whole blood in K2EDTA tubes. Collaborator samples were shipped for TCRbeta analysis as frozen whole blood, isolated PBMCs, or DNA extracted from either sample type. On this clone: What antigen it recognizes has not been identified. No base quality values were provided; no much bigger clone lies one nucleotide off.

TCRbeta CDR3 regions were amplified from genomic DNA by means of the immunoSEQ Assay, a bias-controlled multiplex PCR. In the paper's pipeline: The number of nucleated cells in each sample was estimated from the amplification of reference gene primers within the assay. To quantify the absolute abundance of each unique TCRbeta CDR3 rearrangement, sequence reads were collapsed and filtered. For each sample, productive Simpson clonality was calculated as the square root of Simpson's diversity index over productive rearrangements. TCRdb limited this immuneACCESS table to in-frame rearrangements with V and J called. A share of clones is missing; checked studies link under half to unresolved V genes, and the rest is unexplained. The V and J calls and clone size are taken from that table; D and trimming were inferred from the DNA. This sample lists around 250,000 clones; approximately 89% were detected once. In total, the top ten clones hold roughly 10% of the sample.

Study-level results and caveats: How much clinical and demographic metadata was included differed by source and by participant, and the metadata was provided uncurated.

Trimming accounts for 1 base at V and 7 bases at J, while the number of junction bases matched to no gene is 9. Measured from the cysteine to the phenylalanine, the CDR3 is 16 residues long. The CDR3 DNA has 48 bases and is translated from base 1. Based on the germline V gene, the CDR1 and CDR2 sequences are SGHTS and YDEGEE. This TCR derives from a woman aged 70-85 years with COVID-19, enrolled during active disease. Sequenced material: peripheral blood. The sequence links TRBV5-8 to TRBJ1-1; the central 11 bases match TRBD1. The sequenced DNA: TGTGCCAGCAGCTTGCGCGGGACAGGGGGATTGGGTGAAGCTTTCTTT. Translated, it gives CASSLRGTGGLGEAFF.